This T cell receptor (beta chain) was recorded in a study of T cells after yellow fever vaccination. Study overall: Preparing low-cell-number fractions relied on SMART-Seq v4 Ultra Low Input. Study-wide results and caveats: Repertoires obtained by FACS sorting could include abundant clonotypes that entered as contaminants from the bulk population. Clones from primary vaccination mostly reappeared after the booster (roughly 95% CD4, 88% CD8).

The 5'RACE template-switching step produced TCR cDNA and added a universal primer site and UMIs. One entry per CDR3 protein, called by TCRdb with MiXCR from the 5' RACE reads. In the table there are 200,000 to 300,000 distinct CDR3 sequences, 6.5% to 7.5% of which are singletons. Remarks on this clonotype: Its target is unknown.

The V end was cut by 3 bases, the J end by 4 bases, with 16 bases between. This CDR3 is built from 15 residues. This TCR came from a young man who received the YFV17D yellow fever vaccine. V and J are TRBV12-3 or TRBV12-4 and TRBJ2-7, with D unresolved. Sequenced material: CD4+ T cells sorted from PBMCs, taken on the day of the yellow fever booster vaccination. The DNA for the CDR3 is TGTGCCAGCAGTTTGAGAACGGCAAGCCGATACGAGCAGTACTTC. Translation gives CASSLRTASRYEQYF.